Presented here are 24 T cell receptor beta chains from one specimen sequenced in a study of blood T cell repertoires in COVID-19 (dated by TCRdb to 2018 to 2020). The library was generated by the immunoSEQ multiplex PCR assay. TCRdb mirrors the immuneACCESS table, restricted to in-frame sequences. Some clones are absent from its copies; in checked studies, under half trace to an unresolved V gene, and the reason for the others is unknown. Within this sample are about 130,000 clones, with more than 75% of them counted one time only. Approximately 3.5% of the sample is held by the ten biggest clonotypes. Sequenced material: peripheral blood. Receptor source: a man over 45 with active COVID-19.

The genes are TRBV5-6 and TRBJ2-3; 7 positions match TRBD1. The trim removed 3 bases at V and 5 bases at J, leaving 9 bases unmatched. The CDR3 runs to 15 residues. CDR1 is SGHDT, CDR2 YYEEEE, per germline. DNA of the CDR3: TGTGCCAGCAGCTCCCTAAGACAGGGTGGAGATACGCAGTATTTT. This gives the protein CASSSLRQGGDTQYF.

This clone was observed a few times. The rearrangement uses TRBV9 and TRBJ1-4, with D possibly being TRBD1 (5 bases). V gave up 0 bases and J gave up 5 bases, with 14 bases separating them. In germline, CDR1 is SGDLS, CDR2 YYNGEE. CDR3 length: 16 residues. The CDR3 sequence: CASSVGPGDGNEKLFF. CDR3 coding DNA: TGTGCCAGCAGCGTAGGACCGGGGGACGGGAATGAAAAACTGTTTTTT.

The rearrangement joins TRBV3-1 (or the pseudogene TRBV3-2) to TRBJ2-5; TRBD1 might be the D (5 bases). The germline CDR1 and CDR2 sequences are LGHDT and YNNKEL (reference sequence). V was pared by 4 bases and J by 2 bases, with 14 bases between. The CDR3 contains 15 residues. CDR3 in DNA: TGTGCCAGCAGCCTCAGGGCAGTGAGACAAGAGACCCAGTACTTC. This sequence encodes CASSLRAVRQETQYF.

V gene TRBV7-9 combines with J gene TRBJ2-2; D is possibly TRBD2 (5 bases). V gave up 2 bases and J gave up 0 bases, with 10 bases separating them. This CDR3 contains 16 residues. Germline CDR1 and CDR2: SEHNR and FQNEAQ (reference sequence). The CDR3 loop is CASSLFGIANTGELFF. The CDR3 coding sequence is TGTGCCAGCAGCTTATTCGGGATCGCGAACACCGGGGAGCTGTTTTTT.

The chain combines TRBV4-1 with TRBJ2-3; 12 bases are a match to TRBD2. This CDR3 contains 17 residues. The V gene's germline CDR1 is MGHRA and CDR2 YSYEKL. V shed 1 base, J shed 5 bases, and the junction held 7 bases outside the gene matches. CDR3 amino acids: CASSQGPSGRVRDTQYF. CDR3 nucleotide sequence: TGCGCCAGCAGCCAAGGCCCTAGCGGGAGGGTTAGAGATACGCAGTATTTT.

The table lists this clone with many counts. The CDR3 sequence: CASSHPGQNNEQFF. In nucleotides, the CDR3 is TGCGCCAGCAGCCACCCGGGACAGAACAATGAGCAGTTCTTC. The chain couples TRBV4-1 to TRBJ2-1; 7 positions agree with TRBD1. V trimming: 3 bases; J trimming: 5 bases; junction bases outside the gene matches: 4. Germline CDR1 and CDR2: MGHRA and YSYEKL. This CDR3 comprises 14 residues.

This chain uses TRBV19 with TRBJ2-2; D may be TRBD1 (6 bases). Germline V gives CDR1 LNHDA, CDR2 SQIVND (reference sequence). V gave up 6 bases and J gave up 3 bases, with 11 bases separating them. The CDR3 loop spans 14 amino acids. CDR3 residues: CASSTGPHTGELFF. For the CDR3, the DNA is TGTGCCAGTAGCACAGGGCCCCACACCGGGGAGCTGTTTTTT.

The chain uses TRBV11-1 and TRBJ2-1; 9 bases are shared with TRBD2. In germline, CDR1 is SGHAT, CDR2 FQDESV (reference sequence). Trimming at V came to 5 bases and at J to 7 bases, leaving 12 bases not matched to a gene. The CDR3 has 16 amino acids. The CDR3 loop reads CASSRSLAGLGNEQFF. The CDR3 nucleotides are TGTGCCAGCAGCCGTTCTCTAGCGGGGCTGGGAAATGAGCAGTTCTTC.

The CDR3 DNA is TGTGCCAGCAGCCTTGACAGCCCCTATGGCTACACCTTC. Protein sequence: CASSLDSPYGYTF. The chain employs TRBV5-6 and TRBJ1-2; possibly TRBD1 for D (5 bases). V was shortened by 4 bases and J by 4 bases, with 11 bases between the two germline ends. The CDR3 totals 13 residues. Germline V gives CDR1 SGHDT, CDR2 YYEEEE.

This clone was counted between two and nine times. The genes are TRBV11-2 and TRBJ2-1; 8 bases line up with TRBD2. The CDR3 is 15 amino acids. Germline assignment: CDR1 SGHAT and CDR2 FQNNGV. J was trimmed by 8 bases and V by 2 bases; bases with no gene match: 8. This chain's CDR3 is CASSLYSGSLDEQFF. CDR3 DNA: TGTGCCAGCAGCTTATACAGCGGGAGTCTCGATGAGCAGTTCTTC. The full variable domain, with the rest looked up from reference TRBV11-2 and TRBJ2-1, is EAGVAQSPRYKIIEKRQSVAFWCNPISGHATLYWYQQILGQGPKLLIQFQNNGVVDDSQLPKDRFSAERLKGVDSTLKIQPAKLEDSAVYLCASSLYSGSLDEQFFGPGTRLTVL.

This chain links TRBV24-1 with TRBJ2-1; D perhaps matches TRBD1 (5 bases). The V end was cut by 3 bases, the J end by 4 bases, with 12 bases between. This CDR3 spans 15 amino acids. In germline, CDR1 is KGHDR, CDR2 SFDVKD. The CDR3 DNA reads TGTGCCACCAGTGATCGACAGAGAACTTACAATGAGCAGTTCTTC. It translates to CATSDRQRTYNEQFF.

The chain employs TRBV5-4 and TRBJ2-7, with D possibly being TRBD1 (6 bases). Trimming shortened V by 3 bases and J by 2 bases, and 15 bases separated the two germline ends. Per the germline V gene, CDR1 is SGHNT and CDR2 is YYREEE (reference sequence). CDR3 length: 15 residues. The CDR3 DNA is TGTGCCAGCAGCTGGGGTCAGGGGCCGCCCTACGAGCAGTACTTC. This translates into CASSWGQGPPYEQYF.

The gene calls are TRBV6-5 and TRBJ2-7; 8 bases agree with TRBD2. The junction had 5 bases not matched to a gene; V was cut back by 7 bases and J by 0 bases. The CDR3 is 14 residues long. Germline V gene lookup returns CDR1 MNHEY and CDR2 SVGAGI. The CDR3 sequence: CASNSGGGSYEQYF. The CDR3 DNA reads TGTGCCAGCAACTCGGGGGGGGGCTCCTACGAGCAGTACTTC.

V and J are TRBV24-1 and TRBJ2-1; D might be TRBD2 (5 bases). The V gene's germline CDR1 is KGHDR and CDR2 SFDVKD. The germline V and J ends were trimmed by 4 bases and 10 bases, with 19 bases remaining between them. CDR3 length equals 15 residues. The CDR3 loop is CATSDQDWASGEQFF. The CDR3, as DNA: TGTGCCACCAGTGACCAGGACTGGGCCTCGGGGGAGCAGTTCTTC.

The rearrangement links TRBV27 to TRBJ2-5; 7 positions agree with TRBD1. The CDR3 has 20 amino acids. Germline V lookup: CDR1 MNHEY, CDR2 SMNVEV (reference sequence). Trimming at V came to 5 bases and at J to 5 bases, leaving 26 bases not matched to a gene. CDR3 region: CASSPIPPRDSTSLRETQYF. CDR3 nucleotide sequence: TGTGCCAGCAGTCCCATACCCCCCCGGGACAGTACAAGTCTTCGGGAGACCCAGTACTTC.

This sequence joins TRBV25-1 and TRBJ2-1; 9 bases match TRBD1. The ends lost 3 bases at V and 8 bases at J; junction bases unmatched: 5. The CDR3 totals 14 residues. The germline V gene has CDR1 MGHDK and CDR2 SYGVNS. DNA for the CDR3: TGTGCCAGCAGTGACCTGACAGGGGGGCATGAGCAGTTCTTC. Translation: CASSDLTGGHEQFF. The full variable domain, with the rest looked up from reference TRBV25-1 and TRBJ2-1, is EADIYQTPRYLVIGTGKKITLECSQTMGHDKMYWYQQDPGMELHLIHYSYGVNSTEKGDLSSESTVSRIRTEHFPLTLESARPSHTSQYLCASSDLTGGHEQFFGPGTRLTVL.

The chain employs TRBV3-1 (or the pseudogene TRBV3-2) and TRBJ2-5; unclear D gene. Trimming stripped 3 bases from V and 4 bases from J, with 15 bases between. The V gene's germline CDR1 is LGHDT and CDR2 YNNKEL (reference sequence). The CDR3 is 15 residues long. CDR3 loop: CASSHVALTGETQYF. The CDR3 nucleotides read TGTGCCAGCAGCCACGTGGCCCTAACGGGAGAGACCCAGTACTTC.

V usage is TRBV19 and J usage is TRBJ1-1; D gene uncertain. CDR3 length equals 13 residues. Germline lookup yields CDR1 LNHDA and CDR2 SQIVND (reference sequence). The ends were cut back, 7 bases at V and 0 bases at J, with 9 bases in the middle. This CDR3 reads CASKRAMNTEAFF. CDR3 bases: TGTGCCAGTAAGAGGGCCATGAACACTGAAGCTTTCTTT.

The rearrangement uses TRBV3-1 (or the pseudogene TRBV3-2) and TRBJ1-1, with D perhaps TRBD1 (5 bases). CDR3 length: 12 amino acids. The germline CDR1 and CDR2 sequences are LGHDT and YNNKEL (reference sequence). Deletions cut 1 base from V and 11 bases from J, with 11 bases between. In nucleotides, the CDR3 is TGTGCCAGCAGCCAAGCAGGGTCCTTGGCTTTCTTT. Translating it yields CASSQAGSLAFF.

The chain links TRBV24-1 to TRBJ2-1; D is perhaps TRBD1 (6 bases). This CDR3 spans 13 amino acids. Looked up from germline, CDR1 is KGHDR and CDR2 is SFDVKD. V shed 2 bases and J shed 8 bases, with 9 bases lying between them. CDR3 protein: CATSDSHRDEQFF. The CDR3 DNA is TGTGCCACCAGTGATTCCCACAGGGATGAGCAGTTCTTC.

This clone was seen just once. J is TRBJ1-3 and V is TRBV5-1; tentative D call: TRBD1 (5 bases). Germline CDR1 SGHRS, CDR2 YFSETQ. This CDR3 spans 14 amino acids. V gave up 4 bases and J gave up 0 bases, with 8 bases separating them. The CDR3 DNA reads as TGCGCCAGCAGCCCGGGGGACTCTGGAAACACCATATATTTT. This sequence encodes CASSPGDSGNTIYF.

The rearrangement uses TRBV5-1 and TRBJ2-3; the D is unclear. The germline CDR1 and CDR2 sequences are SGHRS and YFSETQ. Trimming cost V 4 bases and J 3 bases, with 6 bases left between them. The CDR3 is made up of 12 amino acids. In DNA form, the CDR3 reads TGCGCCAGCAGCGAGTGGACAGATACGCAGTATTTT. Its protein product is CASSEWTDTQYF.

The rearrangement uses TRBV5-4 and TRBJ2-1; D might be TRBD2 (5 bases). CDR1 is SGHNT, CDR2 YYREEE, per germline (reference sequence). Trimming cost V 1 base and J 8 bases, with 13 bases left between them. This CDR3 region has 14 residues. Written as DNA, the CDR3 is TGTGCCAGCAGCTTGATCGGCCAGAGGGATGAGCAGTTCTTC. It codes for CASSLIGQRDEQFF.

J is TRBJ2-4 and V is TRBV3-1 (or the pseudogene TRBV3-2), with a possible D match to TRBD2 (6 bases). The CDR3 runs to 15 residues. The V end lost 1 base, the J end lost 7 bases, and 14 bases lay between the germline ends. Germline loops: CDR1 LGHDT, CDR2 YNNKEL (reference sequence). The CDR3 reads CASSQGDSHGNIQYF. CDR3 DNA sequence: TGTGCCAGCAGCCAAGGGGACTCCCATGGGAACATTCAGTACTTC.